Listed here are 15 T cell receptor beta chains from one sample, sequenced in a study of T cell responses to AZD1222 COVID-19 vaccine. Only in-frame clones appear in the TCRdb table, and some are missing; sequencing was by immunoSEQ multiplex PCR. The sample contains around 60,000 clones, about nine tenths of which appear only once. Sequenced material: peripheral blood, taken 28 days after the second dose of the MenACWY control vaccine. These receptors were taken from an adult who received the MenACWY meningococcal vaccine as a control.

The chain carries TRBV10-3 and TRBJ2-2; 12 bases align to TRBD2. The CDR3 is made up of 17 amino acids. Germline CDR1 and CDR2: ENHRY and SYGVKD. Losses at the gene ends were 7 bases for V and 2 bases for J; bases not matched to a gene: 8. The CDR3: CAITATSGRRNTGELFF. The CDR3, as DNA: TGTGCCATCACCGCCACTAGCGGGAGGCGTAACACCGGGGAGCTGTTTTTT.

The chain uses TRBV4-2 and TRBJ1-1; 7 bases agree with TRBD1. The CDR3 is 14 amino acids. J was trimmed by 2 bases and V by 5 bases; bases with no gene match: 5. Germline V gene data show CDR1 as LGHNA and CDR2 as YNFKEQ. The DNA of the CDR3 is TGTGCCAGCAGCTGGGACAGTCAAAACACTGAAGCTTTCTTT. This translates into CASSWDSQNTEAFF.

V is TRBV15 and J is TRBJ1-2; D may be TRBD1 (6 bases). This CDR3 is 13 amino acids long. V was trimmed by 1 base and J by 7 bases, leaving 10 bases between them. Germline-derived CDR1 and CDR2 are LNHNV and YYDKDF (reference sequence). As DNA, the CDR3 is TGTGCCACCAGCAGAGCGGGGGCGAGTGGCTACACCTTC. Translated, it gives CATSRAGASGYTF. Supplemented by reference TRBV15 and TRBJ1-2, the full variable domain reads DAMVIQNPRYQVTQFGKPVTLSCSQTLNHNVMYWYQQKSSQAPKLLFHYYDKDFNNEADTPDNFQSRRPNTSFCFLDIRSPGLGDTAMYLCATSRAGASGYTFGSGTRLTVV.

V gene TRBV19 combines with J gene TRBJ2-7, with D unresolved. The germline V gene encodes CDR1 LNHDA and CDR2 SQIVND (reference sequence). V shed 6 bases and J shed 2 bases, with 11 bases lying between them. The CDR3 is 13 residues long. The CDR3 bases are TGTGCCAGTAGCGGCAGAGTCGCCTACGAGCAGTACTTC. Protein product: CASSGRVAYEQYF.

This clone was counted between two and nine times. The V gene is TRBV4-1, the J gene TRBJ2-2, with no clear D. Germline loops: CDR1 MGHRA, CDR2 YSYEKL. V shed 0 bases and J shed 0 bases, with 5 bases lying between them. The CDR3 loop spans 15 amino acids. The CDR3 DNA reads as TGCGCCAGCAGCCAAGATGGTACGAACACCGGGGAGCTGTTTTTT. Protein product: CASSQDGTNTGELFF.

Turning to this clone: At one end the junction does not follow the germline gene, possibly because of a read error. The chain recombines TRBV7-7 with TRBJ2-5; TRBD1 matches 9 bases. The CDR3 consists of 15 residues. Germline V CDR1 and CDR2: SSHAT, FNYEAQ (reference sequence). This CDR3 is CASSLAGGQGETQYF. The CDR3, as DNA: TGTGCTAGCAGCTTAGCCGGGGGACAGGGTGAGACCCAGTACTTC.

V and J are TRBV5-1 and TRBJ2-2; 7 nucleotides agree with TRBD2. There are 15 residues in the CDR3. J gave up 4 bases and V 0 bases, and 3 bases lay outside the gene matches. Germline V gene data show CDR1 as SGHRS and CDR2 as YFSETQ. The CDR3 nucleotides are TGCGCCAGCAGCTTGGCGACTAGCAGCACCGGGGAGCTGTTTTTT. Its protein product is CASSLATSSTGELFF.

The DNA for the CDR3 is TGTGCCAGCTCACACCCCGGGACCGACTCTGGAAACACCATATATTTT. Amino acids: CASSHPGTDSGNTIYF. This chain connects TRBV18 to TRBJ1-3; D is possibly TRBD1 (5 bases). The germline gives CDR1 KGHSH, CDR2 LQKENI. The CDR3 extends over 16 amino acids. Trimming pared 4 bases from V and 0 bases from J, leaving 13 bases between.

This chain links TRBV4-1 with TRBJ2-6; D might be TRBD2 (6 bases). Trimming shortened V by 3 bases and J by 1 base, and 13 bases separated the two germline ends. CDR1 is MGHRA and CDR2 is YSYEKL in the germline V gene. This CDR3 comprises 17 residues. The CDR3 reads CASSHNAGGSGANVLTF. The CDR3 DNA reads as TGCGCCAGCAGCCACAATGCTGGGGGGTCTGGGGCCAACGTCCTGACTTTC.

The chain carries TRBV2 and TRBJ2-3; 10 nucleotides align to TRBD1. Trimming cost V 5 bases and J 4 bases; bases outside gene matches: 3. CDR3 length equals 14 residues. Looked up from germline, CDR1 is SNHLY and CDR2 is FYNNEI. CDR3: CASSNGQGADTQYF. DNA of the CDR3: TGTGCCAGCAGTAATGGACAGGGGGCAGATACGCAGTATTTT.

This clone is medium-sized within its sample. V usage is TRBV6-2 or TRBV6-3 and J usage is TRBJ1-5; D is unclear. V was trimmed by 4 bases and J by 3 bases, leaving 16 bases between them. The CDR3 is made up of 16 amino acids. Germline V gene data show CDR1 as MNHEY and CDR2 as SVGEGT. CDR3 loop: CASSWAIGGPNQPQHF. The CDR3 bases are TGTGCCAGCAGTTGGGCAATAGGAGGCCCCAATCAGCCCCAGCATTTT.

J is TRBJ2-7 and V is TRBV5-5; possibly TRBD1 or TRBD2 for D (5 bases each). V lost 0 bases, J lost 0 bases, and 10 bases lay in between. The germline gives CDR1 SGHKS, CDR2 YYEKEE (reference sequence). The CDR3 runs to 15 residues. The CDR3, as DNA: TGTGCCAGCAGCTTGGGGGCAGGGAGCTCCTACGAGCAGTACTTC. Translation: CASSLGAGSSYEQYF.

The CDR3 DNA sequence: TGTGCCAGCAGCTTAGTGGGCGGCGCGAGCGAGCAGTACTTC. Amino acids: CASSLVGGASEQYF. The chain joins TRBV11-3 to TRBJ2-7, with no clear D. CDR3 length: 14 amino acids. Trimming took off 1 base at V and 6 bases at J, with 13 bases between the two ends. CDR1 and CDR2 from the germline V gene are SGHNT and YENEEA.

This clone came up a few times. This chain uses TRBV7-2 with TRBJ2-7; 8 nucleotides agree with TRBD2. The CDR3 loop spans 16 amino acids. V lost 6 bases to trimming and J lost 1 base; unmatched junction nucleotides: 11. The germline V gene has CDR1 SGHTA and CDR2 FQGNSA. CDR3 amino acids: CASRLGPGGGSYEQYF. For the CDR3, the DNA is TGTGCCAGCAGACTAGGGCCCGGGGGGGGTTCCTACGAGCAGTACTTC.

The genes are TRBV28 and TRBJ2-7; a weak D match, TRBD2 (6 bases). CDR1 and CDR2 (germline): MDHEN, SYDVKM. The CDR3 length is 13 residues. The V gene lost 6 bases and the J gene lost 3 bases, with 12 bases spanning the gap. CDR3: CASRPGLLYEQYF. The CDR3 DNA sequence: TGTGCCAGCAGACCGGGACTGCTCTACGAGCAGTACTTC.